The 2 T cell receptor beta chains below all came from one sample that was sequenced in a study of graft-versus-host responses after intestinal transplantation. Generated by immunoSEQ multiplex PCR, the TCRdb table keeps only in-frame clones and is missing some. This table holds about 23,000 clones, over 90% found once. Material: PBMCs, obtained about 41 days after intestinal transplant. These TCRs come from a human patient who received an intestinal transplant, so some T cells may come from the graft donor.

The V and J genes are TRBV19 and TRBJ2-7; the match to TRBD1 covers 10 bases. With 7 bases clipped from V and 2 bases from J, the junction kept 8 bases outside the gene matches. Germline CDR1 reads LNHDA; CDR2 reads SQIVND (reference sequence). The CDR3 runs 15 residues. CDR3 protein: CASTPGTGAAYEQYF. As DNA, the CDR3 is TGTGCCAGTACCCCAGGGACAGGGGCAGCCTACGAGCAGTACTTC.

The chain employs TRBV28 and TRBJ1-1, with D possibly being TRBD1 (5 bases). This CDR3 region has 14 residues. The germline V gene has CDR1 MDHEN and CDR2 SYDVKM. V dropped 6 bases and J dropped 5 bases, with 16 bases sitting between them. The DNA for the CDR3 is TGTGCCAGCAGCCCGTGGGGGGGATGGACTGAAGCTTTCTTT. It codes for CASSPWGGWTEAFF. Full variable domain (remainder filled in from reference TRBV28 and TRBJ1-1): DVKVTQSSRYLVKRTGEKVFLECVQDMDHENMFWYRQDPGLGLRLIYFSYDVKMKEKGDIPEGYSVSREKKERFSLILESASTNQTSMYLCASSPWGGWTEAFFGQGTRLTVV.